The clone carrying this T cell receptor beta chain occurred a few times. The source of the sample is a study of blood T cell repertoires in COVID-19. Study in general: Sample material is recorded as cDNA or gDNA derived from T cells, B-cell-depleted T cells, or PBMCs.

The method was immunoSEQ multiplex PCR; TCRdb's version includes in-frame clones alone and lacks a portion of them. The sample consists of roughly 100,000 clones, 60% to 85% of them appearing once. The ends were cut back, 7 bases at V and 8 bases at J, with 14 bases in the middle. Per germline, CDR1 LNHDA and CDR2 SQIVND (reference sequence). This CDR3 has 12 amino acids. The TCR originated in a man aged 65-85 years with acute or convalescent COVID-19. Sequencing was performed on peripheral blood. The rearrangement uses TRBV19 and TRBJ1-2, with D unclear. The CDR3 is CASTTWTGGYTF. CDR3 in DNA: TGTGCCAGTACCACTTGGACGGGGGGCTACACCTTC.